The T cell receptor beta chain under discussion was sequenced for a study of blood T cell repertoires in COVID-19. Background on the study: The study drew acute and convalescent COVID-19 samples from the United States, Italy and Spain. T cells, B-cell-depleted T cells, or PBMCs supplied cDNA or gDNA.

The germline V and J ends were trimmed by 2 bases and 0 bases, with 16 bases remaining between them. CDR3 size: 18 residues. Germline values: CDR1 MNHEY, CDR2 SMNVEV (reference sequence). Authors' data handling: Amplification of reference gene primers provided the estimated nucleated cell counts. Data came from immunoSEQ multiplex PCR; TCRdb stores just in-frame clones and leaves some out. V and J calls and clone size are given by that table; D and trimming were obtained from the DNA. The table lists 200,000 to 250,000 clones, approximately 80% of them singletons. Sequencing used peripheral blood. The chain is built from TRBV27 and TRBJ2-2, with D possibly matching TRBD1 (5 bases). This sequence was found in a woman at least 80 years old with acute or convalescent COVID-19. The CDR3 reads CASSLGQGDPANTGELFF. DNA of the CDR3: TGTGCCAGCAGTTTAGGGCAGGGCGACCCTGCGAACACCGGGGAGCTGTTTTTT.